These T cell receptor beta chains were read from a single sample in a study of blood T cell repertoires in COVID-19. Profiling relied on immunoSEQ multiplex PCR, and the TCRdb table lists in-frame clones only, not all of them. Among more than 100,000 clones listed, 87% were seen once. Sequences were obtained from peripheral blood. The receptor source for this set is a man aged 45-65 years with active COVID-19. The CDR3 runs from the conserved cysteine through the conserved F or W. Each record gives: clone size, D gene, V gene, J gene, CDR3 protein, CDR3 DNA. A D gene is named only where the DNA matches it firmly. Size values are once, few and many counts, or a class for expanded clones, and some rows have none.

size: NA; D: NA; V: TRBV7-9; J: TRBJ1-1; CDR3: CASLFHDRPYEAFF; DNA: TGTGCCAGCCTATTCCACGACAGACCGTATGAAGCTTTCTTT
size: NA; D: TRBD1; V: TRBV12-3/TRBV12-4; J: TRBJ2-5; CDR3: CASSSTGVETQYF; DNA: TGTGCCAGCAGTTCAACAGGGGTGGAGACCCAGTACTTC
size: NA; D: TRBD1; V: TRBV6-5; J: TRBJ2-7; CDR3: CASSYSRTGGYEQYF; DNA: TGTGCCAGCAGTTACTCTAGGACAGGGGGCTACGAGCAGTACTTC
size: once; D: TRBD1; V: TRBV29-1; J: TRBJ1-6; CDR3: CSVRDRGASSPLHF; DNA: TGCAGCGTGAGGGACAGGGGGGCTTCTTCACCCCTCCACTTT
size: once; D: TRBD2; V: TRBV19; J: TRBJ2-1; CDR3: CASSPRLAGVTSYNEQFF; DNA: TGTGCCAGTAGTCCCCGACTAGCGGGGGTTACCTCCTACAATGAGCAGTTCTTC
size: NA; D: TRBD1; V: TRBV27; J: TRBJ2-1; CDR3: CASSLIWDRVASSSYNEQFF; DNA: TGTGCCAGCAGCCTCATCTGGGACAGGGTGGCCTCCAGCTCCTACAATGAGCAGTTCTTC
size: NA; D: TRBD1; V: TRBV2; J: TRBJ2-1; CDR3: CASSAGQANNEQFF; DNA: TGTGCCAGCAGTGCGGGACAGGCCAACAATGAGCAGTTCTTC
size: NA; D: TRBD2; V: TRBV6-2/TRBV6-3; J: TRBJ2-3; CDR3: CASSYSLLAGAFGTDTQYF; DNA: TGTGCCAGCAGTTACTCGTTATTAGCGGGGGCCTTTGGCACAGATACGCAGTATTTT
size: NA; D: NA; V: TRBV7-9; J: TRBJ2-7; CDR3: CASSLVERDKQYF; DNA: TGTGCCAGCAGCTTAGTGGAACGGGACAAGCAGTACTTC
size: NA; D: NA; V: TRBV7-6; J: TRBJ2-3; CDR3: CASSFSGVPSTDTQYF; DNA: TGTGCCAGCAGCTTCTCCGGGGTCCCTAGCACAGATACGCAGTATTTT
size: NA; D: NA; V: TRBV7-9; J: TRBJ1-1; CDR3: CASSTERGTEAFF; DNA: TGTGCCAGCAGCACTGAAAGGGGCACTGAAGCTTTCTTT
size: NA; D: NA; V: TRBV27; J: TRBJ2-1; CDR3: CASSSPSRLGAYNEQFF; DNA: TGTGCCAGCAGTTCACCCTCACGGTTAGGGGCCTACAATGAGCAGTTCTTC
size: NA; D: NA; V: TRBV6-2/TRBV6-3; J: TRBJ1-1; CDR3: CASSLLPGGGEAFF; DNA: TGTGCCAGCAGTTTACTACCTGGGGGGGGTGAAGCTTTCTTT
size: NA; D: TRBD2; V: TRBV27; J: TRBJ2-7; CDR3: CASSLMLRRGSSSYEQYF; DNA: TGTGCCAGCAGTTTGATGCTTAGGCGGGGGTCCTCCTCCTACGAGCAGTACTTC
size: NA; D: NA; V: TRBV29-1; J: TRBJ1-2; CDR3: CSVAGWGVANYGYTF; DNA: TGCAGCGTTGCAGGGTGGGGGGTGGCTAACTATGGCTACACCTTC
size: NA; D: TRBD1; V: TRBV5-6; J: TRBJ1-6; CDR3: CASSTRQGGSPLHF; DNA: TGTGCCAGCAGCACCCGACAGGGAGGCTCACCCCTCCACTTT
size: once; D: TRBD2; V: TRBV6-5; J: TRBJ2-7; CDR3: CASSYSPTSIGQYF; DNA: TGTGCCAGCAGTTACTCCCCGACTAGCATTGGGCAGTACTTC
size: NA; D: NA; V: TRBV12-3/TRBV12-4; J: TRBJ1-2; CDR3: CASSLGRSVGYTF; DNA: TGTGCCAGCAGCCTCGGCAGGTCAGTCGGCTACACCTTC
size: NA; D: NA; V: TRBV3-1/TRBV3-2; J: TRBJ2-3; CDR3: CASSQVGRFTDTQYF; DNA: TGTGCCAGCAGCCAGGTGGGGAGATTCACAGATACGCAGTATTTT
size: NA; D: NA; V: TRBV12-3/TRBV12-4; J: TRBJ1-5; CDR3: CASTGYNQPQHF; DNA: TGTGCCAGCACAGGTTACAATCAGCCCCAGCATTTT
size: few; D: NA; V: TRBV6-2/TRBV6-3; J: TRBJ2-1; CDR3: CASSSASEQFF; DNA: TGTGCCAGCAGTTCGGCTAGCGAGCAGTTCTTC
size: NA; D: TRBD2; V: TRBV7-7; J: TRBJ2-5; CDR3: CASSGGRRETQYF; DNA: TGTGCTAGCAGCGGGGGGAGGAGGGAGACCCAGTACTTC
size: once; D: NA; V: TRBV6-1; J: TRBJ2-7; CDR3: CASSESDPGYEQYF; DNA: TGTGCCAGCAGTGAAAGTGATCCAGGCTACGAGCAGTACTTC
size: NA; D: TRBD1; V: TRBV5-1; J: TRBJ2-2; CDR3: CASSFDVRGPTGELFF; DNA: TGCGCCAGCAGCTTTGATGTAAGGGGGCCCACCGGGGAGCTGTTTTTT
size: few; D: TRBD1; V: TRBV2; J: TRBJ2-7; CDR3: CASTRDRGHEQYF; DNA: TGTGCCAGTACCCGGGACAGGGGCCACGAGCAGTACTTC
size: once; D: NA; V: TRBV6-5; J: TRBJ1-2; CDR3: CASSDSSYGYTF; DNA: TGTGCCAGCTCGGACAGTTCCTATGGCTACACCTTC
size: NA; D: NA; V: TRBV30; J: TRBJ2-5; CDR3: CAWSGTVQETQYF; DNA: TGTGCCTGGAGTGGGACAGTCCAAGAGACCCAGTACTTC
size: NA; D: NA; V: TRBV11-1; J: TRBJ1-1; CDR3: CASSQSGSGTEAFF; DNA: TGTGCCAGCAGCCAGTCGGGTTCGGGCACTGAAGCTTTCTTT
size: NA; D: TRBD2; V: TRBV7-3; J: TRBJ2-5; CDR3: CASSFTSGGPQETQYF; DNA: TGTGCCAGCAGCTTCACCAGCGGGGGGCCTCAAGAGACCCAGTACTTC
size: NA; D: NA; V: TRBV12-3/TRBV12-4; J: TRBJ1-2; CDR3: CASSHRRLGGYTF; DNA: TGTGCCAGCAGTCACAGGCGTTTGGGGGGCTACACCTTC
size: NA; D: TRBD1; V: TRBV4-2; J: TRBJ1-1; CDR3: CASSQVGTGMNTEAFF; DNA: TGTGCCAGCAGCCAAGTCGGGACAGGGATGAACACTGAAGCTTTCTTT
size: NA; D: TRBD1; V: TRBV2; J: TRBJ1-5; CDR3: CASSIGQGNQPQHF; DNA: TGTGCCAGCAGCATCGGACAGGGTAATCAGCCCCAGCATTTT
size: NA; D: TRBD1; V: TRBV11-2; J: TRBJ2-7; CDR3: CASSLDRGSYEQYF; DNA: TGTGCCAGCAGCTTAGACAGGGGGTCCTACGAGCAGTACTTC
size: NA; D: TRBD2; V: TRBV19; J: TRBJ2-5; CDR3: CASSRGGGETQYF; DNA: TGTGCCAGTAGTAGAGGCGGGGGGGAGACCCAGTACTTC
size: NA; D: NA; V: TRBV5-4; J: TRBJ2-7; CDR3: CASSLEGAYEQYF; DNA: TGTGCCAGCAGCTTGGAAGGGGCCTACGAGCAGTACTTC
size: NA; D: TRBD1; V: TRBV10-3; J: TRBJ2-1; CDR3: CAISAPQGLNEQFF; DNA: TGTGCCATCAGTGCACCACAGGGGTTGAATGAGCAGTTCTTC
size: NA; D: TRBD1; V: TRBV15; J: TRBJ1-5; CDR3: CATSRDTKGQGVGQPQHF; DNA: TGTGCCACCAGCAGAGATACGAAGGGGCAGGGGGTGGGTCAGCCCCAGCATTTT
size: many; D: NA; V: TRBV5-6; J: TRBJ1-1; CDR3: CASSSRTWPNTEAFF; DNA: TGTGCCAGCAGCTCCCGGACATGGCCGAACACTGAAGCTTTCTTT
size: NA; D: TRBD1; V: TRBV7-3; J: TRBJ2-2; CDR3: CASSSGTGGISAGELFF; DNA: TGTGCCAGCAGCTCCGGGACAGGGGGCATCAGTGCCGGGGAGCTGTTTTTT
size: NA; D: TRBD2; V: TRBV4-1; J: TRBJ2-3; CDR3: CASSQGHARESDTQYF; DNA: TGCGCCAGCAGCCAAGGGCATGCGCGGGAGTCAGATACGCAGTATTTT
size: NA; D: TRBD2; V: TRBV9; J: TRBJ2-3; CDR3: CASSVGLAGASTDTQYF; DNA: TGTGCCAGCAGCGTAGGACTAGCGGGGGCTAGCACAGATACGCAGTATTTT
size: NA; D: TRBD2; V: TRBV12-5; J: TRBJ2-5; CDR3: CASGARLARETQYF; DNA: TGTGCTAGTGGAGCGAGACTAGCGAGAGAGACCCAGTACTTC
size: NA; D: TRBD1; V: TRBV4-1; J: TRBJ1-3; CDR3: CASSYPGTVSGNTIYF; DNA: TGCGCCAGCAGCTATCCCGGGACAGTCTCTGGAAACACCATATATTTT
size: NA; D: NA; V: TRBV14; J: TRBJ1-2; CDR3: CASSAQGNYGYTF; DNA: TGTGCCAGCAGCGCACAGGGAAACTATGGCTACACCTTC
size: once; D: NA; V: TRBV19; J: TRBJ1-1; CDR3: CASELQGGTEAFF; DNA: TGTGCCAGCGAACTCCAGGGTGGCACTGAAGCTTTCTTT
size: NA; D: NA; V: TRBV7-6; J: TRBJ2-2; CDR3: CASSSGWQVEDTGELFF; DNA: TGTGCCAGCAGCTCGGGGTGGCAGGTCGAGGACACCGGGGAGCTGTTTTTT
size: NA; D: NA; V: TRBV6-8; J: TRBJ1-1; CDR3: CASSYSGVNTEAFF; DNA: TGTGCCAGCAGTTACTCAGGGGTGAACACTGAAGCTTTCTTT
size: NA; D: TRBD1; V: TRBV12-5; J: TRBJ2-7; CDR3: CASGLVRGPGGDEQYF; DNA: TGTGCTAGTGGTTTGGTACGGGGGCCAGGGGGCGACGAGCAGTACTTC
size: few; D: NA; V: TRBV19; J: TRBJ2-5; CDR3: CASSTYPGTYQETQYF; DNA: TGTGCCAGTAGTACGTACCCTGGGACTTATCAAGAGACCCAGTACTTC
size: NA; D: TRBD1; V: TRBV5-4; J: TRBJ1-2; CDR3: CASSLLGQGVYGYTF; DNA: TGTGCCAGCAGCTTGCTTGGTCAGGGGGTCTATGGCTACACCTTC